What follows are 13 T cell receptor beta chains derived from one specimen sequenced in a study of patients and donors after allogeneic stem cell transplantation. Using its own MiXCR run on the RT-PCR reads, TCRdb lists one record per CDR3 protein. The sample has roughly 200,000 distinct CDR3 sequences, around 40% seen once. Input material: blood, either unsorted or a sorted T cell fraction (not recorded which). The receptors originated from a human donor who was either an allogeneic HSCT recipient or a stem cell or donor lymphocyte infusion donor (not recorded which). It is not recorded whose cells these are; they may come from a transplant donor.

The chain carries TRBV12-3 or TRBV12-4 and TRBJ2-1; the D gene is possibly TRBD2 (5 bases). This CDR3 has 15 residues. Trimming pared 11 bases from V and 0 bases from J, leaving 17 bases between. Here the CDR3 DNA reads TGTGCCCCCCGAGGAGGAGGTCGCTCCTACAATGAGCAGTTCTTC. Translated, it gives CAPRGGGRSYNEQFF.

This CDR3 reads CASSPGQAPPNSPLHF. CDR3 coding DNA: TGCGCCAGCAGCCCTGGACAGGCTCCTCCGAATTCACCCCTCCACTTT. This chain connects TRBV5-1 to TRBJ1-6, with 7 positions matching TRBD1. CDR1 is SGHRS and CDR2 is YFSETQ in the germline V gene. CDR3 length equals 16 residues. V shed 4 bases, J shed 7 bases, and the junction held 11 bases outside the gene matches.

The genes are TRBV12-3 or TRBV12-4 and TRBJ2-1, with D possibly being TRBD1 (6 bases). This CDR3 contains 13 residues. The ends were cut back, 6 bases at V and 9 bases at J, with 15 bases in the middle. The CDR3 DNA reads as TGTGCCAGCAGGATGGGGGCGGTATTTGAGCAGTTCTTC. Amino acids: CASRMGAVFEQFF.

V usage is TRBV28 and J usage is TRBJ1-6; perhaps TRBD1 as D (5 bases). The CDR3 runs 14 residues. The V end was cut by 2 bases, the J end by 6 bases, with 8 bases between. The germline CDR1 and CDR2 sequences are MDHEN and SYDVKM. CDR3 coding DNA: TGTGCCAGCAGTTTACGGGGGTTTAATTCACCCCTCCACTTT. It encodes CASSLRGFNSPLHF.

This clonotype came up a few times. V gene TRBV20-1 combines with J gene TRBJ1-1; D perhaps matches TRBD1 (6 bases). This CDR3 is 14 amino acids long. V shed 4 bases and J shed 0 bases, with 12 bases lying between them. CDR1 is DFQATT, CDR2 SNEGSKA, per germline (reference sequence). This CDR3 reads CSATLGALNTEAFF. The DNA of the CDR3 is TGCAGTGCTACACTGGGGGCCCTGAACACTGAAGCTTTCTTT.

V usage is TRBV6-5 and J usage is TRBJ2-5; 9 nucleotides line up with TRBD2. CDR3 size: 16 residues. V shed 2 bases, J shed 3 bases, and the junction held 7 bases outside the gene matches. The germline gives CDR1 MNHEY, CDR2 SVGAGI. The CDR3 protein is CASSYGWSGGKETQYF. The DNA for the CDR3 is TGTGCCAGCAGTTACGGCTGGAGCGGGGGGAAAGAGACCCAGTACTTC.

This clonotype was counted many times. This chain joins TRBV12-3 or TRBV12-4 and TRBJ1-6; possibly TRBD1 for D (5 bases). The CDR3 contains 13 residues. V lost 6 bases to trimming and J lost 10 bases, with 13 bases between them. For the CDR3, the DNA is TGTGCCAGCAGGAGCTACAAGGGGTCACCCCTCCACTTT. Its protein product is CASRSYKGSPLHF.

The J gene is TRBJ1-2, the V gene TRBV10-2; 11 bases align to TRBD1. The CDR3 totals 15 residues. Unmatched junction bases numbered 7, after V lost 6 bases and J lost 4 bases. Germline V CDR1 and CDR2: WSHSY, SAAADI. The CDR3 nucleotides are TGCGCCAGCAGAGCGGGACAGGGGGGGTTCTATGGCTACACCTTC. Protein sequence: CASRAGQGGFYGYTF.

A remark on this clonotype: One end of the junction fails to match germline, which may point to a read error. This sequence joins TRBV5-1 and TRBJ2-3; 7 bases line up with TRBD2. Germline values: CDR1 SGHRS, CDR2 YFSETQ. This CDR3 spans 14 amino acids. CDR3 in amino acids: CASSLVGRTDTQYF. CDR3 nucleotide sequence: TGTGCCAGCAGCTTAGTCGGGAGGACAGATACGCAGTATTTT.

This sequence joins TRBV4-2 and TRBJ1-1; TRBD1 might be the D (6 bases). Trimming removed 0 bases from V and 1 base from J, with 9 bases in between. Germline loops: CDR1 LGHNA, CDR2 YNFKEQ. This CDR3 has 15 amino acids. CDR3 sequence reads: CASSQDRGSNTEAFF. The CDR3, as DNA: TGTGCCAGCAGCCAAGATAGGGGGTCGAACACTGAAGCTTTCTTT.

This clonotype was detected a few times. The chain carries TRBV12-3 or TRBV12-4 and TRBJ1-2; the D is unclear. V was clipped by 6 bases and J by 3 bases, with 11 bases between them. The CDR3 extends over 13 amino acids. CDR3 bases: TGTGCCAGCAGAGTTACAGACTACTATGGCTACACCTTC. Translating gives CASRVTDYYGYTF.

The V and J genes are TRBV20-1 and TRBJ2-2; the match to TRBD2 covers 13 bases. The germline V gene has CDR1 DFQATT and CDR2 SNEGSKA (reference sequence). V trimming: 2 bases; J trimming: 6 bases; junction bases outside the gene matches: 9. CDR3 length: 17 amino acids. Here the CDR3 DNA reads TGCAGTGCTAGACTTTCCGGGACTAGCGGGGCCTCCGGGGAGCTGTTTTTT. It yields the protein CSARLSGTSGASGELFF.

This clonotype has more than one count but fewer than ten. This sequence joins TRBV6-2 or TRBV6-3 and TRBJ1-2; 8 bases line up with TRBD1. The ends lost 6 bases at V and 2 bases at J; junction bases unmatched: 11. The length of the CDR3 is 16 residues. CDR1 and CDR2 (germline): MNHEY, SVGEGT. CDR3 bases: TGTGCCAGCAGCCTTATCAGGGGGCGCGAGAACTATGGCTACACCTTC. It is translated as CASSLIRGRENYGYTF.